The clone carrying this T cell receptor beta chain was seen only a few times. Only in-frame clones appear in the TCRdb table, and some are missing; sequencing was by immunoSEQ multiplex PCR. The profile covers some 40,000 clones, with almost 95% appearing a single time and approximately 0.92% taken by the ten largest. These data come from a study of ipilimumab plus nivolumab after autologous stem cell transplantation. There are 14 residues in the CDR3. Germline assignment: CDR1 MNHEY and CDR2 SMNVEV (reference sequence). Trimming cost V 3 bases and J 0 bases, with 9 bases left between them. V is TRBV27 and J is TRBJ2-7; D ambiguous. The starting material was PBMCs, obtained in a trial of ipilimumab plus nivolumab as post-transplant consolidation. The sequence was obtained from a male donor with multiple myeloma. CDR3 nucleotide sequence: TGTGCCAGCAGTTTCGGACGGACCTCCTACGAGCAGTACTTC. It encodes CASSFGRTSYEQYF.